This T cell receptor (beta chain) was found in a study of blood T cells in healthy people across ages. Study-wide findings and caveats: Naive T cell percentage and TCR beta diversity correlated strongly.

As concerns this clonotype: Its antigen is still unknown.

The second PCR ran about 6 to 12 cycles with a sample-barcoded 5' primer and J-beta primers. TCRdb ran MiXCR on the 5' RACE reads and lists one entry per CDR3 protein. Found here are about 780,000 distinct CDR3 sequences, about half of them singletons; the top ten hold roughly 18%. Sequenced material: blood. This receptor was obtained from a man older than 75 in good health.

CDR3 nucleotide sequence: TGTGCTAGTGGTTCGATATCCGGGACTAGCGGGAGGCCCTACAATGAGCAGTTCTTC. It yields the protein CASGSISGTSGRPYNEQFF. V usage is TRBV12-5 and J usage is TRBJ2-1; 15 bases map to TRBD2. CDR1 and CDR2 (germline): LGHNT, FRNRAP. The CDR3 runs 19 residues. With V trimmed by 4 bases and J by 2 bases, 9 bases remained unmatched.